Each of the 3 T cell receptor beta chains below was sequenced from the same sample in a study of blood T cells in healthy people across ages. Using a J-beta primer mix together with a sample-barcoded 5' primer, a second PCR was run for roughly 6 to 12 cycles. TCRdb reprocessed the 5' RACE reads via MiXCR and lists one record per CDR3 protein. The repertoire consists of fewer than 800,000 distinct CDR3 sequences, with about 25% occurring once and the leading ten covering 9% to 9.5%. The same data also went into a second study, on T cells of mothers and their children.

The sample was blood. The receptors stem from a boy aged 5 to 17 in good health.

The chain employs TRBV4-3 and TRBJ2-5, with no clear D. The assigned J gene may be wrong: the sequence end matches TRBJ2-7 better. Germline V CDR1 and CDR2: LGHNA, YSLEER. The CDR3 has 16 amino acids. The chain's CDR3 is CASSQDQSPGFYEQYF. The CDR3 DNA is TGCGCCAGCAGCCAAGATCAGTCCCCAGGTTTCTACGAGCAGTACTTC.

The chain recombines TRBV14 with TRBJ2-6; D is uncertain. Germline assignment: CDR1 SGHDN and CDR2 FVKESK. This CDR3 spans 14 amino acids. The V gene lost 3 bases and the J gene lost 1 base, with 4 bases spanning the gap. As DNA, the CDR3 is TGTGCCAGCAGCCATGTGTCTGGGGCCAACGTCCTGACTTTC. Protein product: CASSHVSGANVLTF.

This chain joins TRBV25-1 and TRBJ1-2, with D perhaps matching TRBD1 (6 bases). There are 14 residues in the CDR3. V lost 5 bases and J lost 4, with 14 bases in between. The germline CDR1 and CDR2 sequences are MGHDK and SYGVNS. CDR3 amino acids: CASSPVRDTYGYTF. The CDR3 nucleotides read TGTGCCAGCAGTCCGGTGCGGGACACCTATGGCTACACCTTC.